The present T cell receptor (beta chain) was sequenced within a study of T cells expressing NK-cell markers. Overall study: The authors derived TCR beta repertoires from sorted CD3+CD56+NKG2C+, CD3+CD56+NKG2C- and CD3+CD56-NKG2C+ T cells. Most of the eight sequenced donors were classified as HCMV-seropositive, and one was classified as seronegative. Study results and caveats: Topping the CD3+CD56-NKG2C+ fraction as well were these clonotypes, in a few donors.

One entry per CDR3 protein, without DNA, is what TCRdb gives after re-calling the 5' RACE reads. The sample data list roughly 300,000 distinct CDR3 sequences. In germline, CDR1 is SGHVS, CDR2 FQNEAQ. The CDR3 extends over 15 amino acids. In regard to this clonotype: Its antigen is unknown.

The sample comprised blood T cells: a sorted CD56 or NKG2C T cell subset, CD4+ or CD8+ T cells, or bulk PBMC T cells (not recorded which). The receptor comes from a woman aged 18 to 75 in good health. This chain links TRBV7-8 with TRBJ2-1; TCRdb gives TRBD2 as the D gene, but with no DNA this cannot be confirmed. The CDR3 loop reads CASSLASQIHNEQFF.